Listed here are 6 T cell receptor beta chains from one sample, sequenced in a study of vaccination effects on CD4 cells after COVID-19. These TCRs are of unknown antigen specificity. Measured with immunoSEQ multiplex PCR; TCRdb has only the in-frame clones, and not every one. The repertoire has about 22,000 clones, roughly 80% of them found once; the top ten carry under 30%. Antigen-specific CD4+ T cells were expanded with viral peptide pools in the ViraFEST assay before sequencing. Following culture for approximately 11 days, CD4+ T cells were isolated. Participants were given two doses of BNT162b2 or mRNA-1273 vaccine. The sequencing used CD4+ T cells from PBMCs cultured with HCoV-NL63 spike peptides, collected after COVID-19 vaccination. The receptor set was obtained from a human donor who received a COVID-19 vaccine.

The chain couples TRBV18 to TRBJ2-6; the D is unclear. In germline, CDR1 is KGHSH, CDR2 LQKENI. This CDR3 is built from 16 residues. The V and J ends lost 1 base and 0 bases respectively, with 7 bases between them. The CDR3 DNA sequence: TGTGCCAGCTCACCACAGGCCCCCTCTGGGGCCAACGTCCTGACTTTC. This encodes CASSPQAPSGANVLTF.

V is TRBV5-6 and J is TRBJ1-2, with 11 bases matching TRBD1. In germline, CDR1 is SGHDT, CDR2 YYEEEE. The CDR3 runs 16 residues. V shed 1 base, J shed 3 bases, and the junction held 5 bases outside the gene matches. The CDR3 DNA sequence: TGTGCCAGCAGCTTGATGGACAGGGGGCCGGACTATGGCTACACCTTC. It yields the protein CASSLMDRGPDYGYTF.

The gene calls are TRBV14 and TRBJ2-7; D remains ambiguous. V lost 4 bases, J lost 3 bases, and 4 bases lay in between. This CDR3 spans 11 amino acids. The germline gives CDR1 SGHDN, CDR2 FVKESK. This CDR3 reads CASSRVYEQYF. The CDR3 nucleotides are TGTGCCAGCAGCCGGGTCTACGAGCAGTACTTC. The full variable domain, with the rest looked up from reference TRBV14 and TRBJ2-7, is EAGVTQFPSHSVIEKGQTVTLRCDPISGHDNLYWYRRVMGKEIKFLLHFVKESKQDESGMPNNRFLAERTGGTYSTLKVQPAELEDSGVYFCASSRVYEQYFGPGTRLTVT.

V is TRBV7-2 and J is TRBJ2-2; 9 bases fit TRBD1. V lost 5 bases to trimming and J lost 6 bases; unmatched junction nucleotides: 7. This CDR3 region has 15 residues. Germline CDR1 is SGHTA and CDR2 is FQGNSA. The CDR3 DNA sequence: TGTGCCAGCAGCCCCAAACAGGGGGCGGCCGGGGAGCTGTTTTTT. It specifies CASSPKQGAAGELFF.

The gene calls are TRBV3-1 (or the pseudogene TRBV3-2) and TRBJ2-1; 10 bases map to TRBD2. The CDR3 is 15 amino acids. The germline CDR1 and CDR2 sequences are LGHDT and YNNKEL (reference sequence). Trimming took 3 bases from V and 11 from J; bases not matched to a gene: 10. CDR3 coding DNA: TGTGCCAGCAGCCAGGGGCTAGCGGGGGCTAGTCAGCAGTTCTTC. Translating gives CASSQGLAGASQQFF.

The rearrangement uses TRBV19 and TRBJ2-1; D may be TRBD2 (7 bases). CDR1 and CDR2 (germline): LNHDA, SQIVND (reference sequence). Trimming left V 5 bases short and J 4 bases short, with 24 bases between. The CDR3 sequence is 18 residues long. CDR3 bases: TGTGCCAGTAGTGGTAGGGGGGGGAAGGCGAAAGGTTACAATGAGCAGTTCTTC. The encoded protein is CASSGRGGKAKGYNEQFF.